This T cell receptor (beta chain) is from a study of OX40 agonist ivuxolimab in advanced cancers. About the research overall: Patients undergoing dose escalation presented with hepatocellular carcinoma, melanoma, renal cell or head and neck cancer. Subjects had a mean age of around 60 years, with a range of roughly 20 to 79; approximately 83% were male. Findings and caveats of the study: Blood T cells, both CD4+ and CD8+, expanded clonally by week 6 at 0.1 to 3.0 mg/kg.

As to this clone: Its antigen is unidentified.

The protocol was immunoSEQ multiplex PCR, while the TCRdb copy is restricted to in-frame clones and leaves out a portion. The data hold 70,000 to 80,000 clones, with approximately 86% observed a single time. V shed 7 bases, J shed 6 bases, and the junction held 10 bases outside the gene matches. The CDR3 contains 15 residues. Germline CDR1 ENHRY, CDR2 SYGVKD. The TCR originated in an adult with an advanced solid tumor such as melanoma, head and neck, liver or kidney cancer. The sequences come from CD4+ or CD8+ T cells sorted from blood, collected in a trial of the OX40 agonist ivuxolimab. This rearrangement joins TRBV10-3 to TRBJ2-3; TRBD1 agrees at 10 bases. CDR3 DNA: TGTGCCATCAAGGGGGACAGGGGACCCGAGGATACGCAGTATTTT. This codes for CAIKGDRGPEDTQYF.